Following are 28 T cell receptor beta chains from one sample sequenced in a study of response to subunit inactivated influenza vaccine. TCRdb ran MiXCR on the RT-PCR reads and lists one entry per CDR3 protein. The sample contains about 190,000 distinct CDR3 sequences, around an eighth of which appear only once. The specimen was CD8+ T cells sorted from PBMCs, collected less than 6 days after vaccination. The receptor set was obtained from a man over 45 who received an inactivated influenza vaccine.

This clonotype was picked up a small number of times. The V and J genes are TRBV19 and TRBJ2-2, with D unresolved. Germline V CDR1 and CDR2: LNHDA, SQIVND (reference sequence). V was shortened by 3 bases and J by 0 bases, with 5 bases between the two germline ends. This CDR3 has 14 amino acids. The CDR3 sequence: CASSIFANTGELFF. The CDR3 DNA reads as TGTGCCAGTAGTATTTTCGCGAACACCGGGGAGCTGTTTTTT.

In this sample, this clonotype turned up a few times. The chain carries TRBV14 and TRBJ1-6, with D unclear. The CDR3 is 13 amino acids. V lost 0 bases and J 12 bases, leaving 9 bases between the germline ends. Per germline, CDR1 SGHDN and CDR2 FVKESK. CDR3 DNA sequence: TGTGCCAGCAGCCAAGATCATTCACGACCCCTCCACTTT. The encoded protein is CASSQDHSRPLHF.

The chain couples TRBV7-9 to TRBJ2-5, with D perhaps TRBD1 (7 bases). Per the germline V gene, CDR1 is SEHNR and CDR2 is FQNEAQ (reference sequence). The CDR3 loop spans 15 amino acids. V was clipped by 5 bases and J by 3 bases, with 16 bases between them. The CDR3 region is CASSPEGGGEETQYF. The CDR3 DNA reads TGTGCCAGCAGCCCGGAAGGGGGCGGGGAAGAGACCCAGTACTTC.

The chain links TRBV15 to TRBJ2-6, with unresolved D. Trimming left V 5 bases short and J 3 bases short, with 11 bases between. This CDR3 has 15 amino acids. Germline values: CDR1 LNHNV, CDR2 YYDKDF (reference sequence). The chain's CDR3 is CATSPGPGGANVLTF. CDR3 sequence (DNA): TGTGCCACCAGCCCAGGACCGGGTGGGGCCAACGTCCTGACTTTC. Full variable domain (remainder filled in from reference TRBV15 and TRBJ2-6): DAMVIQNPRYQVTQFGKPVTLSCSQTLNHNVMYWYQQKSSQAPKLLFHYYDKDFNNEADTPDNFQSRRPNTSFCFLDIRSPGLGDTAMYLCATSPGPGGANVLTFGAGSRLTVL.

There are a few counts of this clonotype. CDR3 sequence: CASSLFPVDNYGYTF. Written as DNA, the CDR3 is TGTGCCAGCAGCTTATTCCCCGTGGATAACTATGGCTACACCTTC. The chain is built from TRBV7-9 and TRBJ1-2; D gene unclear. The CDR3 loop spans 15 amino acids. Germline loops: CDR1 SEHNR, CDR2 FQNEAQ (reference sequence). The V end was cut by 2 bases, the J end by 1 base, with 11 bases between.

The chain employs TRBV24-1 and TRBJ2-5; 10 bases map to TRBD1. CDR1 is KGHDR, CDR2 SFDVKD, per germline. V lost 3 bases and J lost 3; bases outside the gene matches: 6. The CDR3 spans 16 residues. CDR3 sequence (DNA): TGTGCCACCAGTGATAGCGACAGGGGGCTGGAAGAGACCCAGTACTTC. Amino acid sequence: CATSDSDRGLEETQYF.

This clonotype was seen at least ten times. The chain combines TRBV28 with TRBJ2-5; TRBD2 aligns across 7 bases. From germline, CDR1 is MDHEN and CDR2 SYDVKM. The CDR3 is 13 amino acids. Trimming at V came to 3 bases and at J to 3 bases, leaving 1 base not matched to a gene. In nucleotides, the CDR3 is TGTGCCAGCAGTTTGGGAGGGAAAGAGACCCAGTACTTC. This gives the protein CASSLGGKETQYF.

This clonotype was counted only a few times. The chain has TRBV15 and TRBJ2-3, with 7 bases matching TRBD1. Germline CDR1 and CDR2: LNHNV and YYDKDF (reference sequence). V was clipped by 0 bases and J by 6 bases; unmatched bases: 6. The CDR3 runs to 15 residues. The DNA for the CDR3 is TGTGCCACCAGCAGAGATGAACAGGGGTCGGATACGCAGTATTTT. Translation gives CATSRDEQGSDTQYF.

This clonotype has a handful of counts. This sequence joins TRBV28 and TRBJ2-7, with 9 positions matching TRBD1. The CDR3 loop spans 16 amino acids. The V gene's germline CDR1 is MDHEN and CDR2 SYDVKM. The junction had 10 bases not matched to a gene; V was cut back by 4 bases and J by 3 bases. CDR3: CASSSMSRTGDYEQYF. DNA for the CDR3: TGTGCCAGCAGTTCTATGAGCCGGACAGGGGACTACGAGCAGTACTTC. The complete variable domain, with remaining parts taken from reference TRBV28 and TRBJ2-7, reads DVKVTQSSRYLVKRTGEKVFLECVQDMDHENMFWYRQDPGLGLRLIYFSYDVKMKEKGDIPEGYSVSREKKERFSLILESASTNQTSMYLCASSSMSRTGDYEQYFGPGTRLTVT.

This clonotype was observed a handful of times. CDR3 DNA sequence: TGTGCCAGCAGTTTAATTGGGATCCCCGAGACCCAGTACTTC. Translated: CASSLIGIPETQYF. The V and J genes are TRBV27 and TRBJ2-5; no clear D gene. CDR1 and CDR2 from the germline V gene are MNHEY and SMNVEV (reference sequence). The V end lost 2 bases, the J end lost 5 bases, and 12 bases lay between the germline ends. This CDR3 contains 14 residues.

V usage is TRBV18 and J usage is TRBJ2-7; a weak D match, TRBD2 (6 bases). Trimming removed 1 base at V and 4 bases at J, with 8 bases between. The CDR3 totals 13 residues. Germline CDR1 reads KGHSH; CDR2 reads LQKENI. The CDR3 DNA is TGTGCCAGCTCACCACGGGACTTTTACGAGCAGTACTTC. This translates into CASSPRDFYEQYF.

This clonotype was observed a handful of times. The chain couples TRBV29-1 to TRBJ2-1, with D perhaps matching TRBD2 (5 bases). CDR3 length: 10 amino acids. Per the germline V gene, CDR1 is SQVTM and CDR2 is ANQGSEA. Trimming pared 8 bases from V and 4 bases from J, leaving 6 bases between. The CDR3 spells CSSGYNEQFF. The DNA for the CDR3 is TGCAGCAGCGGATACAATGAGCAGTTCTTC.

V usage is TRBV2 and J usage is TRBJ1-5, with D perhaps matching TRBD1 (6 bases). Per the germline V gene, CDR1 is SNHLY and CDR2 is FYNNEI. The CDR3 extends over 16 amino acids. Trimming cost V 1 base and J 4 bases, with 14 bases left between them. The CDR3 loop reads CASSEVGGGGNQPQHF. CDR3 bases: TGTGCCAGCAGTGAAGTTGGGGGGGGCGGTAATCAGCCCCAGCATTTT. Full variable domain (rest looked up from reference TRBV2 and TRBJ1-5): EPEVTQTPSHQVTQMGQEVILRCVPISNHLYFYWYRQILGQKVEFLVSFYNNEISEKSEIFDDQFSVERPDGSNFTLKIRSTKLEDSAMYFCASSEVGGGGNQPQHFGDGTRLSIL.

This clonotype was found a few times. The genes are TRBV2 and TRBJ1-1, with D perhaps matching TRBD1 (6 bases). Germline assignment: CDR1 SNHLY and CDR2 FYNNEI. V lost 3 bases to trimming and J lost 5 bases, with 10 bases between them. The CDR3 runs 13 residues. The CDR3 DNA reads TGTGCCAGCAGTGACAGGGGAAGTACTGAAGCTTTCTTT. Translation gives CASSDRGSTEAFF.

V gene TRBV20-1 combines with J gene TRBJ2-3; the D is unclear. This CDR3 has 13 amino acids. Looked up from germline, CDR1 is DFQATT and CDR2 is SNEGSKA (reference sequence). Trimming stripped 5 bases from V and 2 bases from J, with 11 bases between. The CDR3 nucleotides read TGCAGTGCTCCCAGTTGGTCCACAGATACGCAGTATTTT. This codes for CSAPSWSTDTQYF.

This clonotype has a handful of counts. The chain employs TRBV5-5 and TRBJ2-7, with TRBD2 as a possible D gene (6 bases). Germline CDR1 reads SGHKS; CDR2 reads YYEKEE (reference sequence). This CDR3 spans 13 amino acids. V was shortened by 2 bases and J by 4 bases, with 10 bases between the two germline ends. CDR3 in DNA: TGTGCCAGCAGCTTTGTAGGGAGGTACGAGCAGTACTTC. As protein: CASSFVGRYEQYF. The full variable domain, in which reference TRBV5-5 and TRBJ2-7 provide the parts outside the CDR3, is DAGVTQSPTHLIKTRGQQVTLRCSPISGHKSVSWYQQVLGQGPQFIFQYYEKEERGRGNFPDRFSARQFPNYSSELNVNALLLGDSALYLCASSFVGRYEQYFGPGTRLTVT.

This clonotype was counted a few times. V usage is TRBV4-3 and J usage is TRBJ2-7; TRBD1 matches 9 bases. The germline V gene has CDR1 LGHNA and CDR2 YSLEER. V shed 3 bases and J 4 bases; nucleotides not matched to a gene: 4. The CDR3 consists of 14 residues. This CDR3 reads CASSHAQGAYEQYF. CDR3 sequence (DNA): TGCGCCAGCAGCCATGCACAGGGGGCATACGAGCAGTACTTC.

In its sample, this clonotype was seen a few times. The chain is built from TRBV7-2 and TRBJ2-7; 8 bases align to TRBD1. The germline V gene encodes CDR1 SGHTA and CDR2 FQGNSA. The CDR3 length is 15 residues. V was pared by 0 bases and J by 2 bases, with 3 bases of the junction left unmatched. The CDR3 bases are TGTGCCAGCAGCTTAGCCGCGGGACAGGCCTACGAGCAGTACTTC. Protein sequence: CASSLAAGQAYEQYF.

V usage is TRBV11-2 and J usage is TRBJ2-7, with 12 bases fitting TRBD2. V was pared by 6 bases and J by 3 bases, with 6 bases of the junction left unmatched. The CDR3 consists of 15 residues. CDR1 is SGHAT, CDR2 FQNNGV, per germline. The CDR3 DNA follows: TGTGCCAGCAGTATCGGGACTAGCGGGTTCTACGAGCAGTACTTC. As protein: CASSIGTSGFYEQYF.

This clonotype has just a few counts. The rearrangement links TRBV27 to TRBJ2-7, with 7 bases identical to TRBD1. The CDR3 spans 14 residues. The germline CDR1 and CDR2 sequences are MNHEY and SMNVEV (reference sequence). The V gene end was trimmed by 5 bases and the J gene end by 6 bases; junction bases not matched to a gene: 10. CDR3 bases: TGTGCCAGCAGTCCGACGACACAGGGGATCGAGCAGTACTTC. Its protein product is CASSPTTQGIEQYF.

This clonotype was seen only a few times. CDR3 nucleotide sequence: TGTGCCAGCAGTTTAGGGGACAAGGATCAGCCCCAGCATTTT. This gives the protein CASSLGDKDQPQHF. The genes are TRBV12-3 or TRBV12-4 and TRBJ1-5; D perhaps matches TRBD1 (6 bases). The CDR3 length is 14 residues. The ends were cut back, 1 base at V and 5 bases at J, with 9 bases in the middle.

The chain couples TRBV4-2 to TRBJ2-1; 10 bases are shared with TRBD2. Germline-derived CDR1 and CDR2 are LGHNA and YNFKEQ. The CDR3 length is 17 residues. The junction had 4 bases not matched to a gene; V was cut back by 0 bases and J by 2 bases. The CDR3 nucleotides read TGTGCCAGCAGCCAAGATCTCAGCGGGAGGGCCTACAATGAGCAGTTCTTC. Translated: CASSQDLSGRAYNEQFF.

This clonotype was counted ten times or more. This sequence joins TRBV7-9 and TRBJ1-1; unclear D gene. Germline V gene lookup returns CDR1 SEHNR and CDR2 FQNEAQ (reference sequence). V was shortened by 1 base and J by 5 bases, with 14 bases between the two germline ends. The CDR3 runs to 15 residues. The DNA of the CDR3 is TGTGCCAGCAGCTTAGGAGCGCATTTATTGACTGAAGCTTTCTTT. As protein: CASSLGAHLLTEAFF.

This clonotype has just a few counts. CDR3: CATSDLFSNQPQHF. The CDR3 bases are TGTGCCACCAGTGATTTATTCAGCAATCAGCCCCAGCATTTT. The V and J genes are TRBV24-1 and TRBJ1-5, with D uncertain. Germline V gene data show CDR1 as KGHDR and CDR2 as SFDVKD. The CDR3 loop spans 14 amino acids. V was cut by 1 base and J by 1 base, with 4 bases left in between.

This clonotype was seen a handful of times. V usage is TRBV29-1 and J usage is TRBJ1-2; 9 bases match TRBD1. Trimming at V came to 7 bases and at J to 3 bases, leaving 6 bases not matched to a gene. This CDR3 is built from 13 residues. CDR1 is SQVTM, CDR2 ANQGSEA, per germline. In nucleotides, the CDR3 is TGCAGCGCCACAGGGGGCGGTGACTATGGCTACACCTTC. Its translation: CSATGGGDYGYTF.

V and J are TRBV5-6 and TRBJ2-7, with D perhaps TRBD1 or TRBD2 (5 bases each). The CDR3 runs to 13 residues. Per germline, CDR1 SGHDT and CDR2 YYEEEE. The ends were cut back, 7 bases at V and 5 bases at J, with 16 bases in the middle. CDR3: CASGSGTHNEQYF. In DNA form, the CDR3 reads TGTGCCAGCGGCTCCGGGACCCACAACGAGCAGTACTTC. Looking up the rest from reference TRBV5-6 and TRBJ2-7 gives the full variable domain: DAGVTQSPTHLIKTRGQQVTLRCSPKSGHDTVSWYQQALGQGPQFIFQYYEEEERQRGNFPDRFSGHQFPNYSSELNVNALLLGDSALYLCASGSGTHNEQYFGPGTRLTVT.

This clonotype was picked up a small number of times. J is TRBJ2-2 and V is TRBV9; D uncertain. The CDR3 runs 15 residues. Trimming shortened V by 0 bases and J by 0 bases, and 6 bases separated the two germline ends. The V gene's germline CDR1 is SGDLS and CDR2 YYNGEE. For the CDR3, the DNA is TGTGCCAGCAGCGTAGGGCAGACGAACACCGGGGAGCTGTTTTTT. Its translation is CASSVGQTNTGELFF. Using reference TRBV9 and TRBJ2-2 for the parts outside the CDR3, the full variable domain is DSGVTQTPKHLITATGQRVTLRCSPRSGDLSVYWYQQSLDQGLQFLIQYYNGEERAKGNILERFSAQQFPDLHSELNLSSLELGDSALYFCASSVGQTNTGELFFGEGSRLTVL.

This clonotype has at least ten counts. V and J are TRBV6-1 and TRBJ2-1; D is unclear. The CDR3 is made up of 11 amino acids. Germline CDR1 is MNHNS and CDR2 is SASEGT. The germline V and J ends were trimmed by 1 base and 5 bases, with 0 bases remaining between them. The CDR3 spells CASSEDNEQFF. DNA of the CDR3: TGTGCCAGCAGTGAAGACAATGAGCAGTTCTTC.